What follows describes a single T cell receptor (beta chain). The sample belongs to a study of cytomegalovirus exposure and HLA in healthy donors. PCR was performed using 60 Vbeta and 13 Jbeta primers. The protocol was immunoSEQ multiplex PCR, while the TCRdb copy is restricted to in-frame clones and leaves out a portion. The table lists under 130,000 clones, 78% of them singletons. There are 13 residues in the CDR3. CDR1 and CDR2 from the germline V gene are MDHEN and SYDVKM. V lost 7 bases and J lost 4; bases outside the gene matches: 6. The clonotype comes from a man younger than 45 in good health and CMV-seronegative. The chain combines TRBV28 with TRBJ1-2; 7 bases are a match to TRBD1. The sample consisted of PBMCs. The CDR3 spells CASTRRDSYGYTF. In DNA form, the CDR3 reads TGTGCCAGCACCCGACGGGACAGCTATGGCTACACCTTC.